One and the same sample provided the 13 T cell receptor beta chains below, sequenced in a study of blood T cells in healthy people across ages (dated by TCRdb to the mid-2010s). Libraries came from 5' RACE. These reads were obtained on an Illumina HiSeq 2500. A second PCR of about 7 to 12 cycles was run with a J-beta primer mix and a sample-barcoded 5' primer. The public reads were quality trimmed at Q25 with fastp and then assembled into clones with MiXCR by TCRdb, keeping productive beta chains. Duplicate CDR3 protein sequences are folded into a single record with the most common DNA and genes. Across this sample there are around 990,000 distinct CDR3 sequences, with around two fifths seen only once. The ten largest clones capture 13% of the sample. The sequencing sample was made of blood. Source of these receptors: a man aged 18 to 29 in good health.

Comment on this clonotype: The germline gene is not matched at one end of the junction; a read error may be the cause. The CDR3 reads CASSLASRGTYNGQFF. The CDR3 region has the DNA TGTGCCAGCAGCTTAGCATCGCGGGGGACCTACAATGGGCAGTTCTTC. V is TRBV7-9 and J is TRBJ2-1; 7 positions agree with TRBD2. The CDR3 contains 16 residues. Germline V gene sequence: CDR1 SEHNR, CDR2 FQNEAQ (reference sequence).

The chain joins TRBV4-2 to TRBJ1-1, with 8 bases that match TRBD1. V dropped 4 bases and J dropped 4; count of bases not matched to a gene: 8. Germline V gene lookup returns CDR1 LGHNA and CDR2 YNFKEQ. This CDR3 region has 15 residues. Here the CDR3 DNA reads TGTGCCAGCAGCCCAACCGGACAGGGAGGCACTGAAGCTTTCTTT. Its translation is CASSPTGQGGTEAFF.

The rearrangement joins TRBV7-9 to TRBJ2-7; D not resolved. CDR1 is SEHNR, CDR2 FQNEAQ, per germline (reference sequence). This CDR3 has 14 residues. The V gene lost 1 base and the J gene lost 10 bases, with 17 bases spanning the gap. DNA for the CDR3: TGTGCCAGCAGCTTAGGTGGTGCGGCCTCAACCCAGTACTTC. It translates to CASSLGGAASTQYF.

This clonotype was seen only a few times. The chain recombines TRBV20-1 with TRBJ2-2, with D uncertain. This CDR3 contains 13 residues. The V gene lost 4 bases and the J gene lost 3 bases, with 9 bases spanning the gap. Germline loops: CDR1 DFQATT, CDR2 SNEGSKA (reference sequence). The CDR3 sequence is CSAINGDTGELFF. In nucleotides, the CDR3 is TGCAGTGCTATCAATGGCGACACCGGGGAGCTGTTTTTT.

V and J are TRBV21-1 and TRBJ2-7; the table assigns TRBD1, which was not confirmed against the DNA. TRBV21-1 is a pseudogene segment. The CDR3 loop spans 18 amino acids. The CDR3 DNA sequence: TGTGCCAGCAGCAACAACATAGGGGACAGGTCGTCCTCCTACGAGCAGTACTTC. It specifies CASSNNIGDRSSSYEQYF.

The sample holds a few counts of this clonotype. This sequence joins TRBV6-5 and TRBJ2-3, with 11 bases matching TRBD2. CDR1 and CDR2 (germline): MNHEY, SVGAGI. CDR3 length: 16 amino acids. V trimming: 7 bases; J trimming: 7 bases; junction bases outside the gene matches: 13. CDR3 protein: CASTSGGYPGGNTQYF. CDR3 bases: TGTGCCAGCACTAGCGGGGGGTACCCGGGGGGGAATACGCAGTATTTT.

The chain couples TRBV2 to TRBJ2-4, with 9 nucleotides matching TRBD1. The tail of the sequence fits TRBJ2-7 better, so the J call may be wrong. CDR1 and CDR2 from the germline V gene are SNHLY and FYNNEI. This CDR3 has 16 residues. The CDR3 loop is CAILRSPGTGTYEQYF. As DNA, the CDR3 is TGTGCCATCCTACGGAGTCCCGGGACAGGGACCTACGAGCAGTACTTC.

The chain links TRBV7-6 to TRBJ2-5; no definite D call. The V and J ends lost 1 base and 2 bases respectively, with 17 bases between them. Germline V gives CDR1 SGHVS, CDR2 FNYEAQ. The CDR3 has 17 residues. DNA for the CDR3: TGTGCCAGCAGCTTAGGTCTCTTACGGATGAATCAAGAGACCCAGTACTTC. Its translation is CASSLGLLRMNQETQYF.

This clonotype was seen a few times. The rearrangement joins TRBV12-3 or TRBV12-4 to TRBJ1-2; the D is unclear. This CDR3 is 15 amino acids long. The ends were cut back, 2 bases at V and 0 bases at J, with 10 bases in the middle. This CDR3 is CASSLHGRTNYGYTF. The CDR3, as DNA: TGTGCCAGCAGTTTACATGGGCGAACTAACTATGGCTACACCTTC.

Worth noting for this clonotype: This may be a read error, as it is one base from a much larger clone. V gene TRBV12-3 or TRBV12-4 combines with J gene TRBJ2-1; D is ambiguous. The CDR3 runs to 13 residues. The CDR3 region is CASSSELYKEQFF. In nucleotides, the CDR3 is TGTGCCAGCAGCTCTGAACTCTACAAGGAGCAGTTCTTC.

The V call is TRBV20-1, the J call TRBJ1-2; TRBD1 is a possible D gene (6 bases). Germline CDR1 and CDR2: DFQATT and SNEGSKA (reference sequence). Trimming took 3 bases from V and 6 from J, leaving 14 bases between them. The CDR3 has 13 residues. This CDR3 reads CSARGLSGDGYTF. As DNA, the CDR3 is TGCAGTGCTAGGGGATTGTCAGGGGATGGCTACACCTTC.

The chain carries TRBV6-2 or TRBV6-3 and TRBJ2-5; D is unresolved. Trimming shortened V by 4 bases and J by 11 bases, and 20 bases separated the two germline ends. Germline V gene lookup returns CDR1 MNHEY and CDR2 SVGEGT. The length of the CDR3 is 14 residues. The CDR3 spells CASSLGSLSNEQYF. CDR3 sequence (DNA): TGTGCCAGCAGTTTAGGGTCCTTGTCCAATGAGCAGTACTTC.

V gene TRBV6-2 or TRBV6-3 combines with J gene TRBJ1-1; D not certain. The germline gives CDR1 MNHEY, CDR2 SVGEGT. V gave up 10 bases and J gave up 3 bases, with 18 bases separating them. This CDR3 has 14 residues. As DNA, the CDR3 is TGTGCCACCTACAGAGCCCTAGCGGACACTGAAGCTTTCTTT. This codes for CATYRALADTEAFF.